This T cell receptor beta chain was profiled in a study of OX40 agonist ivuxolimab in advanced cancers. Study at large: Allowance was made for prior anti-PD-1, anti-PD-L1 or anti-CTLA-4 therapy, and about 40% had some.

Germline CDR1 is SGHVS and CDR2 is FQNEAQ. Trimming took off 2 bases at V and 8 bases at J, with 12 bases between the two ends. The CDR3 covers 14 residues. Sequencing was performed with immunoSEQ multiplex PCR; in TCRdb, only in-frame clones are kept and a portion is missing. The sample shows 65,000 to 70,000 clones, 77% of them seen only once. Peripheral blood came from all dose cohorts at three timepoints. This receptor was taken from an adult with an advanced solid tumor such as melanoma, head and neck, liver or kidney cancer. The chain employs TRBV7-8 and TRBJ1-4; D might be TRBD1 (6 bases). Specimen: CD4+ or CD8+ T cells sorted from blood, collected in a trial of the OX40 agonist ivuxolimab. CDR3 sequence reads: CASSLQSQGEKLFF. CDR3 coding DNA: TGTGCCAGCAGCTTACAATCTCAGGGGGAAAAACTGTTTTTT.